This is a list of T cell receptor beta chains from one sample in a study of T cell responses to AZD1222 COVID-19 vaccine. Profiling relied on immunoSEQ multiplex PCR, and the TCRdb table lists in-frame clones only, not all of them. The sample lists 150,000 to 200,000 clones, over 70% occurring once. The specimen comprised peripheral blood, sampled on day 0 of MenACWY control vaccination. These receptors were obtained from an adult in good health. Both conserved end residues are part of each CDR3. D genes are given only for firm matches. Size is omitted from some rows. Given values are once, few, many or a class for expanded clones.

TGTGCCAGCAGCTTAGCTTCCGGAGCCTACAATGAGCAGTTCTTC	CASSLASGAYNEQFF	NA	TRBV7-9	TRBJ2-1	NA
TGTGCCAGCTCACCACCAGGTCTCACCGGGAACACTGAAGCTTTCTTT	CASSPPGLTGNTEAFF	NA	TRBV18	TRBJ1-1	NA
TGTGCCAGTAGTTCATGGACAGGGAACGAGCAGTACTTC	CASSSWTGNEQYF	TRBD1	TRBV19	TRBJ2-7	NA
TGTGCCAGCAGCTTGTTCACGGGGAATCAGCCCCAGCATTTT	CASSLFTGNQPQHF	NA	TRBV7-2	TRBJ1-5	NA
TGTGCCAGCAGTTTAATAGGGCAAGAGACCCAGTACTTC	CASSLIGQETQYF	NA	TRBV12-3/TRBV12-4	TRBJ2-5	NA
TGTGCCAGCAGCCGACGACTAGCGGGGGGCCCCCACGAGCAGTACTTC	CASSRRLAGGPHEQYF	TRBD2	TRBV4-2	TRBJ2-7	NA
TGTGCCAGCAGTTTAATAGGGGGCGAAAATAATTCACCCCTCCACTTT	CASSLIGGENNSPLHF	TRBD1	TRBV27	TRBJ1-6	once
TGTGCCATCAGTGAAGGGCTCAGGGGAAAAGGAGGCAATCAGCCCCAGCATTTT	CAISEGLRGKGGNQPQHF	NA	TRBV10-3	TRBJ1-5	once
TGCGCCAGCAGCTCCCTTACAGGGAGCACAGATACGCAGTATTTT	CASSSLTGSTDTQYF	NA	TRBV5-1	TRBJ2-3	NA
TGCGCCAGCAGAAACCGGGACTACAACTACGAGCAGTACTTC	CASRNRDYNYEQYF	TRBD2	TRBV5-1	TRBJ2-7	NA
TGTGCCAGCAGTTTAAGGCGCGGCAGGACAGATACGCAGTATTTT	CASSLRRGRTDTQYF	NA	TRBV28	TRBJ2-3	NA
TGTGCCAGCAGTTACGCGGCAAATCTCAATCAGCCCCAGCATTTT	CASSYAANLNQPQHF	NA	TRBV6-6	TRBJ1-5	once
TGTGCCAGCTCGAAGACAGGGCCAGCTAACTATGGCTACACCTTC	CASSKTGPANYGYTF	TRBD1	TRBV28	TRBJ1-2	NA
TGTGCCAGCAGTTTATCGTCCAGGGGCGTCAATCAGCCCCAGCATTTT	CASSLSSRGVNQPQHF	NA	TRBV27	TRBJ1-5	NA
TGTGCCAGCAGTCCCCGGCCCAGGCGAGATGGCTACACCTTC	CASSPRPRRDGYTF	NA	TRBV27	TRBJ1-2	NA
TGTGCCAGTAGTAATGAGCGGGGCTCGAACACCGGGGAGCTGTTTTTT	CASSNERGSNTGELFF	TRBD2	TRBV19	TRBJ2-2	NA
TGTGCCTGGATACGACTCGGTATTGTTGGTGAGCAGTTCTTC	CAWIRLGIVGEQFF	NA	TRBV30	TRBJ2-1	NA
TGTGCCAGTAGTATGGAGGGAGGCCGAAACACTGAAGCTTTCTTT	CASSMEGGRNTEAFF	NA	TRBV19	TRBJ1-1	NA
TGTGCCAGCAGCTTAGCCCCCAGGGCCAACTATGGCTACACCTTC	CASSLAPRANYGYTF	NA	TRBV11-1	TRBJ1-2	once
TGTGCCATCAGTGAGGCGAAAGGACAGGGAAACAACTACGAGCAGTACTTC	CAISEAKGQGNNYEQYF	TRBD1	TRBV10-3	TRBJ2-7	NA
TGTGCCAGCAGTGAGACAGTCGGGGAGCAGTTCTTC	CASSETVGEQFF	NA	TRBV2	TRBJ2-1	NA
TGTGCCAGCAGCTTAGCGATAGGAGCAGGGGGACCGAACACTGAAGCTTTCTTT	CASSLAIGAGGPNTEAFF	TRBD1	TRBV11-2	TRBJ1-1	NA
TGTGCCAGCAGTGAAGAGGCGGGAGCAGCCAATGAGCAGTTCTTC	CASSEEAGAANEQFF	TRBD2	TRBV6-1	TRBJ2-1	NA
TGTGCCAGCAGCCAAGTGAAAGGTTTCGAGCAGTACTTC	CASSQVKGFEQYF	NA	TRBV3-1/TRBV3-2	TRBJ2-7	once
TGTGCCAGCAGCCAAGATTTAGGCGGGACATCAAATTCACCCCTCCACTTT	CASSQDLGGTSNSPLHF	NA	TRBV4-2	TRBJ1-6	NA
TGTGCCTGGAGTACGGGACGGGGCTATGGCTACACCTTC	CAWSTGRGYGYTF	NA	TRBV30	TRBJ1-2	NA
TGCGCCAGCAGCTTGGCGGGGGGAGATCAGCCCCAGCATTTT	CASSLAGGDQPQHF	NA	TRBV5-1	TRBJ1-5	NA
TGCAGCGTTGAAGGGGGTGGGTTCCAAGAGACCCAGTACTTC	CSVEGGGFQETQYF	NA	TRBV29-1	TRBJ2-5	NA
TGTGCCACCGGGGTATTCCCGGACAGGGGGCGCGAGGCTGAAGCTTTCTTT	CATGVFPDRGREAEAFF	TRBD1	TRBV3-1/TRBV3-2	TRBJ1-1	NA
TGTGCCAGCAGTTTTATGGGGGGCCCTCGGAACGAGCAGTACTTC	CASSFMGGPRNEQYF	NA	TRBV27	TRBJ2-7	once
TGCGCCAGCAGCTTGTCGCCTAGCGGGGAAGAGACCCAGTACTTC	CASSLSPSGEETQYF	TRBD2	TRBV5-1	TRBJ2-5	NA
TGTGCCAGCAGCAACCTGTTGCGGGGGGGCTCCTATAATTCACCCCTCCACTTT	CASSNLLRGGSYNSPLHF	NA	TRBV7-8	TRBJ1-6	NA
TGTGCCAGCAGTCCGGACCTACTCTATGGCTACACCTTC	CASSPDLLYGYTF	NA	TRBV12-3/TRBV12-4	TRBJ1-2	NA
TGCGCCAGCAGCTCACCTCCCGGGACTAGCGGACCCTACAATGAGCAGTTCTTC	CASSSPPGTSGPYNEQFF	TRBD2	TRBV5-1	TRBJ2-1	NA
TGTGCCAGCAGCCCACAGGGGGTCGGACAGCCCCAGCATTTT	CASSPQGVGQPQHF	TRBD1	TRBV7-9	TRBJ1-5	NA
TGTGCCAGCTCACCCGTACAGGGAATGACCGGTAATTCACCCCTCCACTTT	CASSPVQGMTGNSPLHF	NA	TRBV18	TRBJ1-6	NA
TGTGCCAGCAGCTTGACCGTTAGCGGGGCCTACACAGATACGCAGTATTTT	CASSLTVSGAYTDTQYF	TRBD2	TRBV13	TRBJ2-3	NA
TGCGCCAGCAGCGCCATTCTCTCTGGGGCCAACGTCCTGACTTTC	CASSAILSGANVLTF	NA	TRBV5-1	TRBJ2-6	NA
TGTGCCAGCAGTTTATTGGGACAGGGAAACTACTATGGCTACACCTTC	CASSLLGQGNYYGYTF	TRBD1	TRBV27	TRBJ1-2	NA
TGTGCCAGTACCCTAAGTCCGGGTAGGGATCAGCCCCAGCATTTT	CASTLSPGRDQPQHF	NA	TRBV19	TRBJ1-5	NA
TGTGCCAGCAGTGACAGATCGCCGGCTAGCGGGGGAGAAGAGACCCAGTACTTC	CASSDRSPASGGEETQYF	TRBD2	TRBV6-4	TRBJ2-5	NA
TGTGCCAGCAGCTACAGCATAGGGAATGAAAAACTGTTTTTT	CASSYSIGNEKLFF	NA	TRBV7-9	TRBJ1-4	few